This TCR beta chain was observed in a study of T cells in Graves' hyperthyroidism and ophthalmopathy. Whole-study context: Peripheral blood sampling occurred at initial diagnosis, before any treatment.

To note about this clonotype: The antigen remains unidentified.

Whole-study results and caveats: Model output signaled ophthalmopathy a median roughly 6.5 months ahead of onset. Blood shared most expanded thyroid clonotypes above 0.001.

TCR beta CDR3 sequences were amplified from RNA transcripts. The HTBI set primed first-round TCR CDR3 RT-PCR. TCRdb called the multiplex PCR reads again in MiXCR, with one record for every CDR3 protein. The sample includes about 640,000 distinct CDR3 sequences, less than 25% of them seen just once. Disease lasting under 3 months, a NOSPECS grade of at least 4, and a Clinical Activity Score of at least 3 were features of the ophthalmopathy patients. Sequenced material: blood. The TCR originated in a man aged 25 to 40 with Graves' ophthalmopathy.

CDR3 protein: CSAREGAALGYTF. DNA for the CDR3: TGCAGTGCTAGAGAAGGGGCGGCCCTTGGCTACACCTTC. This chain links TRBV20-1 with TRBJ1-2, with D possibly being TRBD1 (5 bases). V lost 0 bases and J lost 7, with 12 bases in between. Germline V gene lookup returns CDR1 DFQATT and CDR2 SNEGSKA (reference sequence). The CDR3 runs to 13 residues.